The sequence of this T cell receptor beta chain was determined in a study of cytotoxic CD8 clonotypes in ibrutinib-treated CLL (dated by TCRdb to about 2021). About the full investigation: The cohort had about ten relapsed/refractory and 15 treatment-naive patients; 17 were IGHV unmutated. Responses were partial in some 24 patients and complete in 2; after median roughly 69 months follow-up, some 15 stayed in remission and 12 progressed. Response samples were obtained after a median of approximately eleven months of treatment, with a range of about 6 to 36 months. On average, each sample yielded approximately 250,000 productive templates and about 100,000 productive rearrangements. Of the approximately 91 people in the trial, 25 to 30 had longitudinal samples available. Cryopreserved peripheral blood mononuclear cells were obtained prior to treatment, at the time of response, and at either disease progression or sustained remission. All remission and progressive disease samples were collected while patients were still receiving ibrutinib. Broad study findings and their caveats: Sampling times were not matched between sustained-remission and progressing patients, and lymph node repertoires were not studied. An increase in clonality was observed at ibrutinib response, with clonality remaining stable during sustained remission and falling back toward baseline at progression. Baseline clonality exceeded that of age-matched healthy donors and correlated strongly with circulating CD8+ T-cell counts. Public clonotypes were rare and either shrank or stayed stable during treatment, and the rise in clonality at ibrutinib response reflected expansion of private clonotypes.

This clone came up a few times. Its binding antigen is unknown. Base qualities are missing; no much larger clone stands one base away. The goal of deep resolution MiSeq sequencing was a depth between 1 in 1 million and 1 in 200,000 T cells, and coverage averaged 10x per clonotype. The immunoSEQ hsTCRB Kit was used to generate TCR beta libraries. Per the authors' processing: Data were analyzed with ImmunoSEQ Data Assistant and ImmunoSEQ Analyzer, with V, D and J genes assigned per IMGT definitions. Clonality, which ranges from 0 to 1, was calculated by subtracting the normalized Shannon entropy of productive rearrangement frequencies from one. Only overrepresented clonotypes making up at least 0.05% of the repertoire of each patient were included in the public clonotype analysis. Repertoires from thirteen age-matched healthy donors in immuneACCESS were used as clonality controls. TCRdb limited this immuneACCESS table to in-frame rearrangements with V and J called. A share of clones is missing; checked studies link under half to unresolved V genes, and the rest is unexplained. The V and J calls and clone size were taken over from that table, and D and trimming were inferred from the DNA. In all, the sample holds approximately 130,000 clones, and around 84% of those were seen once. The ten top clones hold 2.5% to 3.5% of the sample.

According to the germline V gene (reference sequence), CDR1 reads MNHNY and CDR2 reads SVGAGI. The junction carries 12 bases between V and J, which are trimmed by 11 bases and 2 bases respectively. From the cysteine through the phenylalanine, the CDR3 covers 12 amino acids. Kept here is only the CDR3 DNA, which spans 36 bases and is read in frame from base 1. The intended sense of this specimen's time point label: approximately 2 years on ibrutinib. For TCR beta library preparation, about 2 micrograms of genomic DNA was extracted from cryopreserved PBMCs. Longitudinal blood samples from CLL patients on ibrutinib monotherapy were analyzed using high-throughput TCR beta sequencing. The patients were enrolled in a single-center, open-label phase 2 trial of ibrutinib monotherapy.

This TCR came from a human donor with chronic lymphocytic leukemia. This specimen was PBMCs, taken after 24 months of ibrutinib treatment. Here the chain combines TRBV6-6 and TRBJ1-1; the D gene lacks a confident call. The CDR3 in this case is CAYGGVNTEAFF. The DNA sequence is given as TGTGCCTACGGCGGAGTTAACACTGAAGCTTTCTTT.